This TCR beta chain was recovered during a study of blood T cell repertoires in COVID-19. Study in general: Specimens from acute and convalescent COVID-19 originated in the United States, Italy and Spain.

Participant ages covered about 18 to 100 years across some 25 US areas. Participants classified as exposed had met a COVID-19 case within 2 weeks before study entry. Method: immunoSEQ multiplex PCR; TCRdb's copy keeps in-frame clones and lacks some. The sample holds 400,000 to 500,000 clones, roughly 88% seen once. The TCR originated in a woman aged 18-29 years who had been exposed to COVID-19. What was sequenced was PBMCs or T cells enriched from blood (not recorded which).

The CDR3 sequence is CASSEVGTYYGYTF. The CDR3 DNA sequence: TGTGCCAGCAGTGAAGTGGGCACTTACTATGGCTACACCTTC. The V gene is TRBV2, the J gene TRBJ1-2; D gene uncertain. CDR1 is SNHLY and CDR2 is FYNNEI in the germline V gene. There are 14 residues in the CDR3. The ends were cut back, 1 base at V and 3 bases at J, with 9 bases in the middle.